This is a list of T cell receptor beta chains from one sample in a study of Graves' ophthalmopathy and Graves' hyperthyroidism. TCRdb re-called the multiplex PCR reads through MiXCR, storing one row per CDR3 protein. The sample holds 300,000 to 350,000 distinct CDR3 sequences, under 20% seen once. Sequences were obtained from peripheral blood. All receptors come from an adult man with Graves' ophthalmopathy. Each CDR3 is given with its conserved first and last residue. Size values are once, few and many counts, or a class for expanded clones, and some rows have none.

abundance,v_gene,CDR3aa
-,TRBV15,CATSRATGSSDTQYF
-,TRBV28,CASSYNKNTEAFF
many,TRBV6-4,CASTLHPGLTYDYGYTF
-,TRBV28,CASSGGLAGLYEQYF
many,TRBV7-2,CASSLVAGANQPQHF
many,TRBV19,CASSSRDRLREQYF
many,TRBV4-1,CASSQDWVGNQPQHF
many,TRBV4-1,CASSQDGQGVYEQYF
many,TRBV6-5,CASSRLAGGPGNEQYF
-,TRBV12-3/TRBV12-4,CASTLETQYF
many,TRBV29-1,CSALDSRYEQYF